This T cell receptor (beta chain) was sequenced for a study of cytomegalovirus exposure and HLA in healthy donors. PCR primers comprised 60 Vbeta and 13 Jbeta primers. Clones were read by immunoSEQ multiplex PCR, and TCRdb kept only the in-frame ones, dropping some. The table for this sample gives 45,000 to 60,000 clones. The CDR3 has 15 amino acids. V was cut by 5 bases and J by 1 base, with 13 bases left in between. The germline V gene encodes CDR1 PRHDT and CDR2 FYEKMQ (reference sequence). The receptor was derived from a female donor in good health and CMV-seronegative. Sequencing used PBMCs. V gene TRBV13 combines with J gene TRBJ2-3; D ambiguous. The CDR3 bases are TGTGCCAGCAGCGTCCTAGTGGAAGGCACAGATACGCAGTATTTT. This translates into CASSVLVEGTDTQYF.